This T cell receptor beta chain appears in the sequencing data of a study of cytomegalovirus exposure and HLA in healthy donors (dated by TCRdb to 2017 to 2019). Broadly, across the study: An earlier analysis of about 530 of the donors reported around 280 Gb of sequence data and about 120 million unique TCR beta sequences obtained from about 179 million T cells. The study profiled the T cell repertoires of 666 subjects by immunosequencing and related them to cytomegalovirus serostatus. The aim of the study was to test whether cataloging public T cell receptors could identify signatures of past pathogen exposure. Along with the approximately 700-subject first cohort, a separate validation cohort of over a hundred different subjects was used. Genome-wide SNP genotypes for about three fifths of the roughly 670 donors were used in a later genetic analysis, which treated that subset as a discovery cohort. All discovery cohort repertoires had been generated using a single sequencing platform. In a later analysis, previously published TCR beta repertoires from 550 to 700 donors were re-analyzed and high-resolution HLA genotyping was added so that TCR occurrence patterns could be studied. Typing coverage varied by locus: roughly 629-630 donors for A, B, C, DRB1 and DQB1; roughly 500 for DQA1; more than 600 for DPA1; 450 to 480 for DPB1. Four or five DR-DQ haplotypes were treated as single units for association and clustering because of strong linkage in the cohort. The later analysis used no new phenotypic data to find candidate immune exposures, relying instead on TCR beta sequences and their occurrence across donors. Among about 400 genotyped donors of the cohort, an average of roughly 230,000 unique TCR beta nucleotide sequences was sequenced per donor, of which 15% to 20% were non-productive. An earlier analysis of approximately 640 of the donors applied high-throughput TCR beta sequencing to assess whether each TCR beta V gene segment acted as functional or pseudogenic. Of the 350 to 450 genotyped donors, around 81% fell in the genetic ancestry cluster associated with self-reported Caucasian donors. Both class I and class II loci were covered by HLA typing, at four-digit resolution. Donor age, sex, ethnicity and CMV serostatus were compiled alongside the repertoire data. Roughly 300 gigabases of sequencing data and approximately 91 million unique TCR sequences made up an early release that covered 500 to 700 HLA-typed donors. The study combined high-throughput TCR immunosequencing, statistical association of individual TCRs with disease status, and machine learning to predict cytomegalovirus infection status. Broad study findings and their caveats: In vitro tests confirmed that a few of the cytomegalovirus-associated TCR beta chains recognize cytomegalovirus antigens. The classifier was reported to diagnose cytomegalovirus status with high specificity and sensitivity in both the original and validation cohorts. Because HLA typing was unavailable for some donors at each locus, only the typed subset was used in association tests. A later analysis found that TCR association rates varied across HLA loci, with DRB1 alleles showing the most associated TCRs and HLA-C alleles the fewest. According to the authors, the approach could potentially be generalized to other disease states and immunological phenotypes. The sequencing pipeline was judged likely to have produced a cluster of highly shared sequence variants as a technical artifact. In a later analysis, HLA-associated TCR beta chains were found to be more clonally expanded and to have lower generation probabilities than equally common non-associated chains. At a false discovery rate of 0.05, a later analysis linked 15,000 to 20,000 TCR beta sequences to specific HLA alleles. A later genetic analysis associated a missense DCLRE1C variant with V-gene and J-gene trimming of TCR beta chains, and an independent cohort replicated the association. According to a later analysis, most CMV-associated TCR beta chains appeared to be HLA-restricted, and the HLA associations seemed to be driven largely by CMV exposure. Roughly uniform sequencing depth across donors was assumed in presence/absence analyses, although this assumption may not hold. A further reported finding was that TCR beta sequences accurately predicted the HLA-A and HLA-B alleles for most subjects in the first cohort. CMV serostatus was the only immune exposure information available for the cohort. Several of the top co-occurrence clusters appeared to be linked to parvovirus B19, influenza, CMV and Epstein-Barr virus, according to a later analysis. In an earlier analysis of about 550 of the donors, most TCR beta V segments were observed in productive rearrangements about 87% or about 30% of the time, broadly matching IMGT annotations. This cohort had only TCR beta chains sequenced, and the lack of alpha or paired-chain data limited which features could be detected. A later genetic analysis reported fewer N-insertions in productive TCRs among donors in an Asian-associated ancestry cluster than the roughly 640-donor mean. Some IMGT-functional V segments, including TRBV6-2 and TRBV6-3, could not be distinguished by the 87-base-pair reads and were therefore excluded. When HLA alleles, especially DR and DQ, strongly co-occurred, attributing TCR associations to individual alleles was difficult. Because counts were too low, around 17 rarely observed V segments, including chromosome 9 orphons, were left out of the earlier analysis of several hundred of the donors. A total of about 150 TCR beta chains were listed by the study as associated with cytomegalovirus. While some public TCRs were present in many individuals, most TCR sequences turned up only very rarely across donors. Linkage disequilibrium might explain the correlated functional status among segregating V segments, but an unknown experimental factor could not be ruled out.

This clone was counted a single time. Its specific antigen is unknown. It has no much larger one-base neighbor in the sample; base qualities were not kept. The library came from the immunoSEQ multiplex PCR assay. For the multiplex PCR, a mixture combining 60 forward primers for TCR Vbeta segments and 13 reverse primers for TCR Jbeta segments was used. The CDR3 region of rearranged TCR beta genes was amplified from genomic DNA with a multiplex PCR assay. Amplified TCR beta libraries were sequenced as 87-base-pair reads on the Illumina HiSeq System. In the paper's pipeline: Across the 600 to 700 repertoires, a later analysis counted roughly 77 million unique TCR beta chains, roughly 11 million of which were shared by at least two donors. Raw reads were error-corrected and collapsed into unique sequences with a nearest-neighbor algorithm that merged closely related sequences to remove PCR and sequencing errors. Alignment of CDR3 sequences to IMGT reference sequences was used to assign V, D and J gene segments. Each retained sequence needed at least a six-nucleotide match to both a V gene segment and a J gene segment. A rearrangement was called productive if the CDR3 had no stop codons and remained in frame with V and J, and every other rearrangement was called non-productive. Following IMGT convention, CDR3 was defined as the stretch from the second conserved V-encoded cysteine up to the conserved J-encoded phenylalanine. Sequences without an unambiguous match to a single V gene segment were excluded from the earlier analysis of about 640 of the donors. An earlier analysis of a few hundred of the donors classified V segments as functional when productive rearrangements were above 56.7% and as segregating when the standard deviation between donors was above 5%. A statistical classification framework was built for diagnosing cytomegalovirus status from the catalog of TCR beta chain sequences. In a later analysis, TCR nucleotide sequences were compared against IMGT/GENE-DB human TR gene sequences so that V and J genes could be assigned. A later analysis assigned CDR3 sequences and most-parsimonious VDJ recombination scenarios with the TCRdist pipeline. A later analysis defined each TCR beta chain by its CDR3 amino acid sequence plus V-gene family, and excluded reads lacking a unique V-gene family. To address suspected cross-contamination and a sequencing artifact, a later analysis removed 592 highly shared, low-generation-probability nucleotide sequences. For each public chain, a later analysis derived a clonal expansion index from normalized ranks of inferred template counts within each repertoire. In a later analysis, generation probabilities were computed using a VDJ recombination model fitted to out-of-frame rearrangements, and the results were checked against IGoR. Hypergeometric tests were used in a later analysis to score TCR-TCR, TCR-HLA and TCR-CMV co-occurrence, with a repertoire-size bias correction applied to the TCR pairs. False discovery rates were estimated in a later analysis by permuting HLA or CMV assignments 20 times. In a later analysis, co-occurring TCRs were grouped using DBSCAN, with TCRdist sequence similarity added in when clustering inside HLA-allele-positive subsets. Repertoires with fewer than 30,000 or more than 120,000 public chains were left out of co-occurrence clustering, as were a handful of repertoires with anomalous nucleotide sharing. TCRdb carries this immuneACCESS record with in-frame sequences only. Its versions omit some clonotypes, under half of them owing to an unresolved V gene in the studies checked, with the rest unexplained. V and J calls and clone size follow that table, whereas D and trimming were derived from the DNA. The sample table holds some 150,000 clones, of which 65% to 85% were seen once. The ten most abundant clones make up roughly 4.8% of the sample.

The cohort consisted of 650 to 850 healthy bone marrow donors. Cohort members were all nominally healthy when sampled, although unrecorded immune exposures were likely present. The donor was CMV seropositive and belonged to the group of 250 to 300 seropositive cohort members. A peripheral blood sample was collected from each donor, and TCR beta sequencing was performed on peripheral blood mononuclear cells. The Qiagen DNeasy Blood Extraction Kit was used to extract genomic DNA from the blood cell samples. CDR3 length: 15 amino acids, cysteine to phenylalanine. Only the CDR3 region is kept as DNA, spanning 45 bases read in frame from base 1. CDR1 and CDR2 were assigned from the germline V gene as MDHEN and SYDVKM.

This receptor was obtained from a woman in her fifties or sixties in good health and CMV-seropositive. This chain joins TRBV28 to TRBJ1-5; the D region possibly corresponds to TRBD2 (6 bases align). The end of the DNA aligns better with TRBJ2-3, so the J call may be wrong. The sequenced sample consisted of PBMCs. The sequence in DNA is TGTGCCAGCAGTCTCGGACACACTAGCAATCAGCCCCAGTATTTT. Its protein is CASSLGHTSNQPQYF.